The sequence of this TCR beta chain was determined in a study of blood T cell repertoires in COVID-19. Overall study: The origin of the acute and convalescent COVID-19 samples was the United States, Italy and Spain. T cells, B-cell-depleted T cells, or PBMCs provided the cDNA or gDNA that served as material.

V lost 5 bases to trimming and J lost 1 base, with 10 bases between them. The CDR3 contains 13 residues. Germline V gene data show CDR1 as SGHNT and CDR2 as YYREEE (reference sequence). Only in-frame clones appear in the TCRdb table, and some are missing; sequencing was by immunoSEQ multiplex PCR. This sample has some 310,000 clones, with roughly 90% found just once. This TCR came from a woman in her 30s with COVID-19, enrolled during active disease. The chain links TRBV5-4 to TRBJ2-7; D gene ambiguous. The sample taken for sequencing was peripheral blood. The CDR3 region is CASSDNLSYEQYF. The CDR3 region has the DNA TGTGCCAGCAGTGACAATCTGTCCTACGAGCAGTACTTC.